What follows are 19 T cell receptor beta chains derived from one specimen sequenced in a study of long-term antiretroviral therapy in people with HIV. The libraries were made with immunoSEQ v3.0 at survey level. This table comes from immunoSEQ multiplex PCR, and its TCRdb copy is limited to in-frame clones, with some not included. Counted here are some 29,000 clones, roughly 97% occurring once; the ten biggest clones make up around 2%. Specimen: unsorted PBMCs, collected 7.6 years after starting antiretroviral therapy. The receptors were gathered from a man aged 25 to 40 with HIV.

In DNA, the CDR3 is TGTGCCAGCAGCTTAGTGTCCGGCAACCAAGAGACCCAGTACTTC. This gives the protein CASSLVSGNQETQYF. The gene calls are TRBV7-6 and TRBJ2-5; D ambiguous. V was clipped by 1 base and J by 0 bases, with 9 bases between them. Germline V gene data show CDR1 as SGHVS and CDR2 as FNYEAQ. The CDR3 runs to 15 residues.

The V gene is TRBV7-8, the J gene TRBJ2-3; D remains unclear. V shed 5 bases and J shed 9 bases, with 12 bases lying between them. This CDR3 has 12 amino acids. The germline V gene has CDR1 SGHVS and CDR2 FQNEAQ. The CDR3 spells CASSHSVGTQYF. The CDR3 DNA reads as TGTGCCAGCAGCCACTCGGTAGGCACGCAGTATTTT.

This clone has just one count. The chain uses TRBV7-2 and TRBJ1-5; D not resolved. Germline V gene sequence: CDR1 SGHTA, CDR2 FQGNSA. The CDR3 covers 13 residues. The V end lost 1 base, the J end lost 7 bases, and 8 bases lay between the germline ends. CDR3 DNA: TGTGCCAGCAGCTTAGGTTTTGGGCAGCCCCAGCATTTT. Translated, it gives CASSLGFGQPQHF.

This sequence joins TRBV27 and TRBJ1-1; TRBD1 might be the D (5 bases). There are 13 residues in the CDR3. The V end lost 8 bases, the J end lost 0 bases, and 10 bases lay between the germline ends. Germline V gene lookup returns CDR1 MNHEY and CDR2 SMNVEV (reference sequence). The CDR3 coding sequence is TGTGCCAGCCGCCAGGGATTGAACACTGAAGCTTTCTTT. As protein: CASRQGLNTEAFF.

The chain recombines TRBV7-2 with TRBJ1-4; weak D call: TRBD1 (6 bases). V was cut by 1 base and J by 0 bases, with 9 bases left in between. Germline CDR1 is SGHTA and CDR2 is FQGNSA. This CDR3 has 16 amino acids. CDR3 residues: CASSLDREATNEKLFF. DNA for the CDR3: TGTGCCAGCAGCTTAGACAGGGAGGCAACTAATGAAAAACTGTTTTTT.

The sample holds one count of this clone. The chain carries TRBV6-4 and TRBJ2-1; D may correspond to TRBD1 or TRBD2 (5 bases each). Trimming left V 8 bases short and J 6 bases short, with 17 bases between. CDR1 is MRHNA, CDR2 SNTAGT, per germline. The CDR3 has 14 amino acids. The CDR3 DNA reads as TGTGCCAGCGCCGACAGCCCCGGGACCAATGAGCAGTTCTTC. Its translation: CASADSPGTNEQFF.

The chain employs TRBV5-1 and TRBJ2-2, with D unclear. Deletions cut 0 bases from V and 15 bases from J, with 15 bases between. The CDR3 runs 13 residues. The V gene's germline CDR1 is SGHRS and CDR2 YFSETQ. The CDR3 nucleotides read TGCGCCAGCAGCTTGGGGTCCGAAGGCTCGGTGTTTTTT. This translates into CASSLGSEGSVFF.

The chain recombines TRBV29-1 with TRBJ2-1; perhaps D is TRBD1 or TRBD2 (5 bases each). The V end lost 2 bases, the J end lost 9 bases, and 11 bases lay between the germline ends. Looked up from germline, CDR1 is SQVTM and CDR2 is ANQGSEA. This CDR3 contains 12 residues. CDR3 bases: TGCAGCGTTGAAAGGGACGCAGCTGAGCAGTTCTTC. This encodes CSVERDAAEQFF.

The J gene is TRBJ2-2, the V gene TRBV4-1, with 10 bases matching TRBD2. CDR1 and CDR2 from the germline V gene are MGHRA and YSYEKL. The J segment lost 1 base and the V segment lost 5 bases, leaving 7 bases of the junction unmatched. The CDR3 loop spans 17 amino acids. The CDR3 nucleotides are TGCGCCAGCAGCACGAAAGGACTAGCGGAGAACACCGGGGAGCTGTTTTTT. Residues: CASSTKGLAENTGELFF.

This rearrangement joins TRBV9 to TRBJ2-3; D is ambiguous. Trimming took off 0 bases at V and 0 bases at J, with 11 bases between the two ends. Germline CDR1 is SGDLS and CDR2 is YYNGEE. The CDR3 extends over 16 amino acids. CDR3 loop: CASSVDSLTSTDTQYF. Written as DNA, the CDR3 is TGTGCCAGCAGCGTAGATTCCCTAACTAGCACAGATACGCAGTATTTT.

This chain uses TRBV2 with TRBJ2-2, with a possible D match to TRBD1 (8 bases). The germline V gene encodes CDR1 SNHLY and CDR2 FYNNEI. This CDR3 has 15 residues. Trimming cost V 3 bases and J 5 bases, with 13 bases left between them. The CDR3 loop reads CASSDDRGGTGELFF. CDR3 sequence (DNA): TGTGCCAGCAGTGACGACAGGGGAGGGACCGGGGAGCTGTTTTTT.

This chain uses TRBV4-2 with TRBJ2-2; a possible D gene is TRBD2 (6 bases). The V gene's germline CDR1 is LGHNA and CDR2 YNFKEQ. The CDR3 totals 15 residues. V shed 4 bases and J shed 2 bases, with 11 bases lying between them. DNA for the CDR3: TGTGCCAGCAGCCTCGAGGGAGGAAACACCGGGGAGCTGTTTTTT. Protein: CASSLEGGNTGELFF.

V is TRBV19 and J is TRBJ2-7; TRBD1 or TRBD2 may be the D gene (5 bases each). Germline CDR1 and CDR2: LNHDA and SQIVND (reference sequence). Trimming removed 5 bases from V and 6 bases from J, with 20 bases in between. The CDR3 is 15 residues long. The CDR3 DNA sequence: TGTGCCAGTAGTTCGCGGAACGGGGCGAGTCGCGAGCAGTACTTC. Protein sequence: CASSSRNGASREQYF. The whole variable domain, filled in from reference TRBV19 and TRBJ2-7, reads DGGITQSPKYLFRKEGQNVTLSCEQNLNHDAMYWYRQDPGQGLRLIYYSQIVNDFQKGDIAEGYSVSREKKESFPLTVTSAQKNPTAFYLCASSSRNGASREQYFGPGTRLTVT.

In DNA, the CDR3 is TGTGCCAGCAGCCCAACCAGGGGTGGAACTAAAGGGGGCTACACCTTC. Residues: CASSPTRGGTKGGYTF. This sequence joins TRBV7-3 and TRBJ1-2; D possibly corresponds to TRBD1 (6 bases). CDR3 length: 16 residues. From germline, CDR1 is SGHTA and CDR2 FQGTGA. V was clipped by 5 bases and J by 8 bases, with 24 bases between them.

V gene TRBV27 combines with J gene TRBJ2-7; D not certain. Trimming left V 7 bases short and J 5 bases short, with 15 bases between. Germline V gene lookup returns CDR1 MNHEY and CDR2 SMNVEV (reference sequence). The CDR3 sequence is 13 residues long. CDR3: CASIGPLSHEQYF. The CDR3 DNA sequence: TGTGCCAGCATAGGACCCCTTTCCCACGAGCAGTACTTC.

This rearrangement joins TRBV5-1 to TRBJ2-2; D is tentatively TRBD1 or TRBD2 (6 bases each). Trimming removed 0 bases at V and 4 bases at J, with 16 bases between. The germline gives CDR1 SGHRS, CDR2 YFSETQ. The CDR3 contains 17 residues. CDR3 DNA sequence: TGCGCCAGCAGCTTGGAGGGGGTGGGACTCTCCACCGGGGAGCTGTTTTTT. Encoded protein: CASSLEGVGLSTGELFF.

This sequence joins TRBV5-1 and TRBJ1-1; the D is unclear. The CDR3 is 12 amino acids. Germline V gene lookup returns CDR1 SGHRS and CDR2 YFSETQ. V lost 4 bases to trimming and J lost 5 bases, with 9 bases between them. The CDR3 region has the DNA TGCGCCAGCAGCAGGTCGGGGACTGAAGCTTTCTTT. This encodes CASSRSGTEAFF. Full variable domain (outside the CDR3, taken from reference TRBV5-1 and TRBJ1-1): KAGVTQTPRYLIKTRGQQVTLSCSPISGHRSVSWYQQTPGQGLQFLFEYFSETQRNKGNFPGRFSGRQFSNSRSEMNVSTLELGDSALYLCASSRSGTEAFFGQGTRLTVV.

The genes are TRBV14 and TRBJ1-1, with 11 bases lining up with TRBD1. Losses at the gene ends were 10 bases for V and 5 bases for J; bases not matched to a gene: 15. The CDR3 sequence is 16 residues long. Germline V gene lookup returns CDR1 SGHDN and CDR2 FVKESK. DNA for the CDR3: TGTGCCACCGGAGCATCCACCGGGACAGGGGGTACTGAAGCTTTCTTT. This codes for CATGASTGTGGTEAFF.

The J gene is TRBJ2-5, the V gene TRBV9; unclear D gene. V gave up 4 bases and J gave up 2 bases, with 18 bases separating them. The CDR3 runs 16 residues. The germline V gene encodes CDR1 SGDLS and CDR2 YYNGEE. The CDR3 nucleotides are TGTGCCAGCAGCCCGATCCCGACCGGATTTCAAGAGACCCAGTACTTC. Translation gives CASSPIPTGFQETQYF.